This entry concerns a single T cell receptor (beta chain). This sample stems from a study of blood T cell repertoires in COVID-19. Study context: Whether acute or convalescent, the COVID-19 samples came from the United States, Italy and Spain. From T cells, B-cell-depleted T cells, or PBMCs came the material, which was cDNA or gDNA.

The CDR3 contains 15 residues. Germline-derived CDR1 and CDR2 are MDHEN and SYDVKM. V was pared by 4 bases and J by 3 bases, with 12 bases between. Per the authors' pipeline: Estimation of nucleated cell counts was performed using reference gene primer amplification. Measured with immunoSEQ multiplex PCR; TCRdb has only the in-frame clones, and not every one. V and J calls and clone size are copied from that table; D and trimming were computed from the DNA. The profile shows about 110,000 clones, around 64% of them singletons. The chain is built from TRBV28 and TRBJ2-2; D perhaps matches TRBD2 (6 bases). Sequenced input: peripheral blood. This sequence originates from a woman aged 40 to 50 with acute or convalescent COVID-19. Here the CDR3 reads CASSSREVDTGELFF. The CDR3 DNA reads TGTGCCAGCAGTTCCAGGGAGGTTGACACCGGGGAGCTGTTTTTT.